These 17 T cell receptor beta chains were sequenced from one sample in a study of cytomegalovirus exposure and HLA in healthy donors. Here immunoSEQ multiplex PCR was the method, and the copy in TCRdb shows in-frame clones only, minus some. The sample contains roughly 200,000 clones, about 81% of which appear only once. The sequencing sample was made of PBMCs. The source is a woman aged 25-40 years in good health and CMV-seronegative.

The chain has TRBV19 and TRBJ2-7; the D gene is possibly TRBD2 (6 bases). Deletions cut 0 bases from V and 2 bases from J, with 14 bases between. The CDR3 loop spans 16 amino acids. In germline, CDR1 is LNHDA, CDR2 SQIVND (reference sequence). CDR3: CASSIDGTLPAYEQYF. The DNA for the CDR3 is TGTGCCAGTAGTATAGACGGGACTCTACCAGCCTACGAGCAGTACTTC.

The chain couples TRBV6-5 to TRBJ1-2; D not resolved. CDR3 length: 13 amino acids. The germline V gene encodes CDR1 MNHEY and CDR2 SVGAGI. Deletions cut 2 bases from V and 4 bases from J, with 8 bases between. The CDR3 DNA is TGTGCCAGCAGTTACAACTACCTCTATGGCTACACCTTC. It is translated as CASSYNYLYGYTF.

The sample holds one count of this clone. The chain has TRBV6-5 and TRBJ2-7; TRBD1 aligns across 11 bases. V lost 6 bases, J lost 5 bases, and 9 bases stayed unmatched. Germline lookup yields CDR1 MNHEY and CDR2 SVGAGI. CDR3 length: 15 residues. The CDR3 sequence: CASRHPGQGAHEQYF. The CDR3 coding sequence is TGTGCCAGCAGGCACCCAGGACAGGGGGCCCACGAGCAGTACTTC.

There are a few counts of this clone. The V gene is TRBV6-5, the J gene TRBJ2-7; 7 bases agree with TRBD2. This CDR3 is built from 13 residues. V dropped 11 bases and J dropped 7; count of bases not matched to a gene: 14. Germline V lookup: CDR1 MNHEY, CDR2 SVGAGI. The CDR3 here is CAARDPAGEEQYF. In DNA, the CDR3 is TGTGCCGCCCGGGACCCCGCGGGAGAAGAGCAGTACTTC.

The chain employs TRBV27 and TRBJ2-7; the match to TRBD2 covers 7 bases. CDR1 and CDR2 (germline): MNHEY, SMNVEV (reference sequence). This CDR3 comprises 13 residues. J gave up 6 bases and V 2 bases, and 4 bases lay outside the gene matches. Written as DNA, the CDR3 is TGTGCCAGCAGTTTACAGGGAGGGCTCGAGCAGTACTTC. This gives the protein CASSLQGGLEQYF.

J is TRBJ2-7 and V is TRBV6-5, with 8 positions matching TRBD2. The CDR3 loop spans 14 amino acids. Germline V gene data show CDR1 as MNHEY and CDR2 as SVGAGI. The ends lost 0 bases at V and 4 bases at J; junction bases unmatched: 2. The CDR3 region is CASSYSGGGYEQYF. The CDR3 bases are TGTGCCAGCAGTTACTCCGGGGGGGGTTACGAGCAGTACTTC.

The chain has TRBV5-1 and TRBJ2-6; D possibly corresponds to TRBD1 (6 bases). Per the germline V gene, CDR1 is SGHRS and CDR2 is YFSETQ. The CDR3 extends over 15 amino acids. Trimming shortened V by 4 bases and J by 3 bases, and 11 bases separated the two germline ends. CDR3 amino acids: CASSTQGYGANVLTF. CDR3 nucleotides: TGCGCCAGCAGCACACAGGGATATGGGGCCAACGTCCTGACTTTC.

The genes are TRBV21-1 and TRBJ2-6; TRBD2, the D gene given by the table, was not confirmed from the DNA. TRBV21-1 is annotated as a pseudogene. This CDR3 comprises 17 residues. The CDR3 here is CASSGAREGYGANVLTF. CDR3 DNA sequence: TGTGCCAGCAGCGGGGCGAGGGAGGGGTACGGGGCCAACGTCCTGACTTTC.

V gene TRBV30 combines with J gene TRBJ1-3; 8 nucleotides agree with TRBD1. The CDR3 totals 19 residues. Germline V CDR1 and CDR2: GTSNPN, SVGIG (reference sequence). V shed 1 base, J shed 4 bases, and the junction held 18 bases outside the gene matches. CDR3 protein: CAWSARTRDDRGSGNTIYF. DNA of the CDR3: TGTGCCTGGAGTGCCCGAACGCGGGACGACAGGGGCTCGGGAAACACCATATATTTT.

The chain couples TRBV6-1 to TRBJ1-2; the D is unclear. CDR1 and CDR2 from the germline V gene are MNHNS and SASEGT. The CDR3 runs to 14 residues. V lost 2 bases and J 7 bases, leaving 14 bases between the germline ends. The CDR3 sequence is CASSERPGFIGYTF. In DNA, the CDR3 is TGTGCCAGCAGTGAACGGCCGGGGTTTATTGGCTACACCTTC.

This rearrangement joins TRBV5-6 to TRBJ2-1; 12 bases agree with TRBD2. Trimming at V came to 4 bases and at J to 1 base, leaving 9 bases not matched to a gene. The CDR3 covers 18 residues. Germline assignment: CDR1 SGHDT and CDR2 YYEEEE. CDR3 sequence: CASSQQTSGGASYNEQFF. The CDR3 DNA is TGTGCCAGCAGCCAACAGACTAGCGGGGGTGCTTCCTACAATGAGCAGTTCTTC.

The table lists this clone with a count of one. J is TRBJ2-5 and V is TRBV4-2; TRBD1 matches 8 bases. Germline CDR1 LGHNA, CDR2 YNFKEQ. CDR3 length: 15 amino acids. J gave up 2 bases and V 4 bases, and 6 bases lay outside the gene matches. The CDR3 DNA reads TGTGCCAGCAGCCGATGGACAGGGAATCAAGAGACCCAGTACTTC. As protein: CASSRWTGNQETQYF.

The chain couples TRBV5-1 to TRBJ2-2; D is undetermined. Trimming shortened V by 5 bases and J by 9 bases, and 17 bases separated the two germline ends. This CDR3 has 14 amino acids. The germline CDR1 and CDR2 sequences are SGHRS and YFSETQ. The CDR3 protein is CASSMTKPLWELFF. The CDR3 bases are TGCGCCAGCAGTATGACAAAGCCCCTTTGGGAGCTGTTTTTT. Using reference TRBV5-1 and TRBJ2-2 for the parts outside the CDR3, the full variable domain is KAGVTQTPRYLIKTRGQQVTLSCSPISGHRSVSWYQQTPGQGLQFLFEYFSETQRNKGNFPGRFSGRQFSNSRSEMNVSTLELGDSALYLCASSMTKPLWELFFGEGSRLTVL.

Note on this clone: Just one base apart from a much larger clone, this may be a read error. The chain combines TRBV5-6 with TRBJ1-1; tentative D call: TRBD1 (6 bases). The CDR3 loop spans 13 amino acids. Trimming took 3 bases from V and 1 from J, leaving 7 bases between them. Germline V lookup: CDR1 SGHDT, CDR2 YYEEEE. The CDR3 loop is CASSWGQNTEAFF. Here the CDR3 DNA reads TGTGCCAGCAGCTGGGGACAGAACACTGAAGCTTTCTTT. Full variable domain (missing parts from reference TRBV5-6 and TRBJ1-1): DAGVTQSPTHLIKTRGQQVTLRCSPKSGHDTVSWYQQALGQGPQFIFQYYEEEERQRGNFPDRFSGHQFPNYSSELNVNALLLGDSALYLCASSWGQNTEAFFGQGTRLTVV.

This rearrangement joins TRBV18 to TRBJ2-6; 7 positions agree with TRBD1. Germline V gene sequence: CDR1 KGHSH, CDR2 LQKENI. J lost 9 bases, V lost 5 bases, and 10 bases had no gene match. CDR3 length: 15 amino acids. The CDR3: CASSARDSGLNVLTF. CDR3 nucleotides: TGTGCCAGCTCAGCCCGGGACAGCGGCCTCAACGTCCTGACTTTC.

This clone came up once. The chain has TRBV11-1 and TRBJ2-7; the D gene is possibly TRBD1 (6 bases). The CDR3 is 15 residues long. Deletions cut 1 base from V and 3 bases from J, with 13 bases between. Germline lookup yields CDR1 SGHAT and CDR2 FQDESV (reference sequence). The DNA of the CDR3 is TGTGCCAGCAGCTTAGAGGCAGGGGCCAGCTACGAGCAGTACTTC. Protein product: CASSLEAGASYEQYF.

This chain joins TRBV2 and TRBJ1-5, with 7 bases matching TRBD1. The CDR3 covers 14 residues. Germline assignment: CDR1 SNHLY and CDR2 FYNNEI. V was clipped by 7 bases and J by 7 bases; unmatched bases: 10. The CDR3, as DNA: TGTGCCAGCACCCTGGGACAGCGCGGCCAGCCCCAGCATTTT. Translation gives CASTLGQRGQPQHF.